Given below is one T cell receptor (beta chain) in context. Its antigen is as yet unknown. Libraries were prepared by immunoSEQ multiplex PCR; TCRdb keeps only in-frame clonotypes and omits some of them. The repertoire holds over 400,000 clones, with roughly 89% as singletons. Treatment in this sample: 15 to 20 received Ad26.COV2.S at low or high dose, single or two shots; about 5 received placebo; per-sample allocation not given. Day 63 following the first vaccine or placebo injection was when the samples were taken. The sample comes from a study of Ad26.COV2.S vaccination and SARS-CoV-2 variants. Across the study: Participants got Ad26.COV2.S intramuscularly, once or twice 56 days apart.

The CDR3 covers 15 residues. V dropped 3 bases and J dropped 5; count of bases not matched to a gene: 7. Germline V gene data show CDR1 as SGHRS and CDR2 as YFSETQ. Study-wide findings and caveats: Responses of T cells in total may have been underestimated by the TCR breadth and depth analyses. Responses of spike-specific T cells (both CD8+ and CD4+) reportedly showed substantial breadth after vaccination.

The chain is built from TRBV5-1 and TRBJ2-1; TRBD1 aligns across 8 bases. The sequenced sample was peripheral blood, obtained in a trial of Ad26.COV2.S vaccine versus placebo. This TCR derives from a person aged 18-65 years who received the Ad26.COV2.S COVID-19 vaccine or a placebo. The CDR3: CASSSYPGQDNEQFF. As DNA, the CDR3 is TGCGCCAGCAGCTCCTATCCGGGACAGGACAATGAGCAGTTCTTC.